This T cell receptor beta chain originates from a study of blood T cells in healthy people across ages. Unmatched junction bases numbered 19, after V lost 2 bases and J lost 9 bases. Germline values: CDR1 DFQATT, CDR2 SNEGSKA (reference sequence). The CDR3 is 17 residues long. Through a sample-barcoded 5' primer and a J-beta primer mix, a second PCR was run for 7 to 11 cycles. All samples gave at least 2.5 million CDR3-containing paired-end reads. Using its own MiXCR run on the 5' RACE reads, TCRdb lists one record per CDR3 protein. The sample has 850,000 or so distinct CDR3 sequences, around 28% seen once; the top ten hold roughly 17%.

This TCR came from a woman of 80 years or more in good health. Sequencing used blood. J is TRBJ2-7 and V is TRBV20-1, with 10 positions matching TRBD2. As DNA, the CDR3 is TGCAGTGCTAGAAAGTCTCTAGGCGGACTAGCGGACCTTGTGCAGTACTTC. Amino acid sequence: CSARKSLGGLADLVQYF.